Listed below are T cell receptor beta chains from one sample, sequenced in a study of T-cell reconstitution after alpha-beta-depleted transplantation in children. TCRdb independently ran MiXCR on the PCR reads; one entry per CDR3 protein. The sample gives approximately 640,000 distinct CDR3 sequences, 16% of which show up once; 1.1% is in the top ten. Sequenced material: PBMCs from the stem cell graft donor, taken from the stem cell graft. Receptors originate from a human donor who donated a stem cell graft to a child with acute myeloid leukemia. Each CDR3 is given with its conserved first and last residue. The order of the fields is V gene, clone size, J gene, D gene, CDR3 protein, CDR3 DNA. The D gene is left open where the match is weak. Clone size, where shown, is once, few, many, or a class for clones that have expanded.

TRBV20-1	.	TRBJ2-1	TRBD1	CSATRTGAGNEQFF	TGCAGTGCTACACGGACAGGGGCTGGCAATGAGCAGTTCTTC
TRBV5-1	few	TRBJ2-5	.	CASRTNQETQYF	TGCGCCAGCCGCACCAACCAAGAGACCCAGTACTTC
TRBV5-1	few	TRBJ2-5	.	CASSWGGGEETQYF	TGCGCCAGCAGCTGGGGCGGCGGAGAGGAGACCCAGTACTTC
TRBV20-1	many	TRBJ1-2	TRBD1	CSARDGGTGVFGYTF	TGCAGTGCTAGAGATGGGGGGACAGGGGTTTTTGGCTACACCTTC
TRBV5-6	.	TRBJ1-1	.	CASSLTEKPTEAFF	TGTGCCAGCAGCTTGACAGAAAAACCCACTGAAGCTTTCTTT
TRBV12-3/TRBV12-4	.	TRBJ2-7	.	CASSLGTATNYEQYF	TGTGCCAGCAGTTTAGGGACAGCCACCAACTACGAGCAGTACTTC
TRBV6-1	many	TRBJ1-6	TRBD1	CATPRGTGIYNSPLHF	TGTGCCACCCCAAGGGGGACAGGGATTTATAATTCACCCCTCCACTTT
TRBV6-4	few	TRBJ1-2	.	CASSDPGSYGYTF	TGTGCCAGCAGTGATCCAGGTTCATATGGCTACACCTTC
TRBV10-3	few	TRBJ2-7	TRBD2	CAISQTSGGNYEQYF	TGTGCCATCAGTCAAACTAGCGGGGGGAACTACGAGCAGTACTTC
TRBV7-7	.	TRBJ2-2	.	CASSPQGHWELFF	TGTGCCAGCAGCCCACAGGGTCACTGGGAGCTGTTTTTT
TRBV7-3	many	TRBJ2-1	TRBD2	CASSLGGVTFF	TGTGCCAGCAGCTTGGGGGGGGTAACGTTCTTC
TRBV12-3/TRBV12-4	many	TRBJ2-3	.	CASTRGTDTQYF	TGTGCCAGCACTCGAGGCACAGATACGCAGTATTTT
TRBV28	.	TRBJ1-2	TRBD1	CASSLTAIGQALYGYTF	TGTGCCAGCAGTTTAACGGCGATCGGACAGGCGCTCTATGGCTACACCTTC
TRBV3-1	.	TRBJ2-7	.	CASSQDGGDEQYF	TGTGCCAGCAGCCAAGATGGAGGGGACGAGCAGTACTTC
TRBV11-2	few	TRBJ2-7	.	CASSLITVSYEQYF	TGTGCCAGCAGCCTCATAACGGTCTCCTACGAGCAGTACTTC
TRBV21-1	.	TRBJ2-7	.	CASSPLTRRMRNEQYF	TGTGCCAGCAGCCCTTTAACCCGCCGTATGAGAAACGAGCAGTACTTC
TRBV20-1	many	TRBJ2-7	.	CSARGYRNFYEQYF	TGCAGTGCTAGAGGTTATCGGAATTTTTACGAGCAGTACTTC
TRBV28	few	TRBJ1-1	TRBD1	CASSLSGTGYPEAFF	TGTGCCAGCAGTTTAAGCGGGACAGGGTATCCTGAAGCTTTCTTT
TRBV7-2	many	TRBJ1-6	.	CASSLKGANYNSPLHF	TGTGCCAGCAGCTTAAAAGGGGCTAATTATAATTCACCCCTCCACTTT
TRBV12-3/TRBV12-4	many	TRBJ1-2	.	CASSKQANYGYTF	TGTGCCAGCAGTAAACAGGCAAACTATGGCTACACCTTC
TRBV25-1	.	TRBJ1-5	.	CASSVNPFSSNQPQHF	TGTGCCAGCAGTGTCAACCCGTTTAGTAGCAATCAGCCCCAGCATTTT
TRBV20-1	many	TRBJ2-1	.	CSARDYRGGNNEQFF	TGCAGTGCTAGGGACTACAGGGGGGGGAACAATGAGCAGTTCTTC
TRBV20-1	many	TRBJ2-3	TRBD2	CSATPGTSQDTQYF	TGCAGTGCTACTCCCGGGACTAGCCAAGATACGCAGTATTTT
TRBV11-3	few	TRBJ2-1	TRBD1	CASSLRGTGGNEQFF	TGTGCCAGCAGCTTACGGGGGACAGGGGGGAATGAGCAGTTCTTC
TRBV5-5	many	TRBJ1-2	.	CASSFAVTNLYGYTF	TGTGCCAGCAGCTTCGCCGTCACAAATCTCTATGGCTACACCTTC
TRBV15	.	TRBJ1-1	.	CATSRDRSGMGEAFF	TGTGCCACCAGCAGAGATCGCTCGGGGATGGGTGAAGCTTTCTTT
TRBV29-1	many	TRBJ1-1	.	CSVSRGAPTEAFF	TGCAGCGTCTCCCGGGGGGCCCCCACTGAAGCTTTCTTT
TRBV27	many	TRBJ2-2	.	CASSGITGELFF	TGTGCCAGCAGTGGGATCACCGGGGAGCTGTTTTTT
TRBV20-1	many	TRBJ1-1	.	CSARNGNTEAFF	TGCAGTGCTAGGAATGGGAACACTGAAGCTTTCTTT
TRBV29-1	many	TRBJ2-3	.	CSVAGDPSTDTQYF	TGCAGCGTTGCAGGGGACCCAAGCACAGATACGCAGTATTTT
TRBV30	once	TRBJ2-7	.	CALTTGAYEQYF	TGTGCCCTAACCACCGGAGCCTACGAGCAGTACTTC
TRBV20-1	.	TRBJ1-2	.	CSAFEQGDYGYTF	TGCAGTGCTTTCGAACAGGGTGACTATGGCTACACCTTC
TRBV6-1	many	TRBJ1-6	TRBD1	CASSPTGRSYNSPLHF	TGTGCCAGCAGTCCGACAGGGCGCTCCTATAATTCACCCCTCCACTTT
TRBV6-1	few	TRBJ1-1	TRBD1	CASSFRPGQANTEAFF	TGTGCCAGCAGCTTTCGACCGGGACAGGCGAACACTGAAGCTTTCTTT
TRBV5-1	few	TRBJ2-3	.	CASSLIPRKATDTQYF	TGCGCCAGCAGCTTGATCCCTAGAAAGGCCACAGATACGCAGTATTTT
TRBV5-6	few	TRBJ2-7	.	CASSFPWTEDYEQYF	TGTGCCAGCAGCTTCCCTTGGACAGAGGATTACGAGCAGTACTTC
TRBV12-3/TRBV12-4	many	TRBJ2-5	TRBD1	CASSSDLGQGGETQYF	TGTGCCAGCAGTTCAGACCTGGGACAGGGGGGAGAGACCCAGTACTTC
TRBV20-1	many	TRBJ1-2	.	CSARDTGSYGYTF	TGCAGTGCTAGAGACACGGGGTCGTATGGCTACACCTTC
TRBV12-3/TRBV12-4	many	TRBJ1-1	.	CASRPTGGGSAFF	TGTGCCAGCAGACCGACAGGCGGTGGGAGTGCTTTCTTT
TRBV20-1	.	TRBJ2-6	.	CSARDTGPLGDNSGANVLTF	TGCAGTGCTAGAGATACGGGACCCTTGGGGGATAACTCTGGGGCCAACGTCCTGACTTTC
TRBV20-1	few	TRBJ2-5	.	CSARDEAGRYQETQYF	TGCAGTGCTAGAGATGAGGCGGGGAGGTACCAAGAGACCCAGTACTTC
TRBV5-1	few	TRBJ1-4	.	CASRPSTNEKLFF	TGCGCCAGCAGGCCTTCTACTAATGAAAAACTGTTTTTT
TRBV20-1	.	TRBJ2-3	.	CCARDLGSWDRTDTQYF	TGCTGCGCTAGAGATCTAGGTTCGTGGGACCGCACAGATACGCAGTATTTT
TRBV5-1	many	TRBJ1-1	.	CASSLDPEPNTEAFF	TGCGCCAGCAGCTTGGACCCCGAGCCGAACACTGAAGCTTTCTTT
TRBV30	.	TRBJ1-3	TRBD1	CAFTRGLGNTIYF	TGTGCCTTCACCAGGGGGCTCGGAAACACCATATATTTT
TRBV6-5	many	TRBJ1-2	.	CASSYQGEGFYGYTF	TGTGCCAGCAGCTACCAAGGGGAAGGGTTCTATGGCTACACCTTC
TRBV12-3/TRBV12-4	.	TRBJ1-1	.	CASSLSLATEAFF	TGTGCCAGCAGTTTGTCGCTGGCCACTGAAGCTTTCTTT
TRBV15	many	TRBJ2-2	.	CATSRDMGNAGELFF	TGTGCCACCAGCAGAGATATGGGGAACGCCGGGGAGCTGTTTTTT
TRBV20-1	many	TRBJ2-6	.	CSARDSSSGANVLTF	TGCAGTGCTAGGGACAGTTCCTCTGGGGCCAACGTCCTGACTTTC
TRBV18	.	TRBJ1-1	.	CASSRAQNTEAFF	TGTGCCAGCTCACGGGCCCAGAACACTGAAGCTTTCTTT
TRBV12-3/TRBV12-4	.	TRBJ2-7	.	CASSPGVNEQYF	TGTGCCAGCAGCCCAGGGGTGAACGAGCAGTACTTC
TRBV20-1	.	TRBJ2-5	.	CSARRTSGETQYF	TGCAGTGCTAGAAGGACCAGCGGGGAGACCCAGTACTTC
TRBV10-3	many	TRBJ2-1	.	CAITPIGRGPYNEQFF	TGTGCCATCACCCCAATCGGGCGGGGGCCCTACAATGAGCAGTTCTTC
TRBV4-3	.	TRBJ2-1	.	CASSQDRRGNEQFF	TGCGCCAGCAGCCAAGATAGGAGGGGGAATGAGCAGTTCTTC
TRBV29-1	many	TRBJ2-3	.	CSVEPYSTADTQYF	TGCAGCGTTGAACCGTATAGCACCGCAGATACGCAGTATTTT
TRBV5-1	.	TRBJ2-1	.	CASSFLSSGRYRNEQFF	TGCGCCAGCAGCTTCTTATCCTCCGGACGGTACCGCAATGAGCAGTTCTTC
TRBV20-1	many	TRBJ1-1	.	CSVPPGTMNTEAFF	TGCAGTGTCCCCCCCGGGACGATGAACACTGAAGCTTTCTTT
TRBV9	.	TRBJ2-1	.	CASSVEGGGAYNEQFF	TGTGCCAGCAGCGTAGAAGGGGGGGGCGCCTACAATGAGCAGTTCTTC
TRBV9	few	TRBJ1-5	TRBD1	CASSVGTVHQPQHF	TGTGCCAGCAGCGTTGGGACAGTCCATCAGCCCCAGCATTTT